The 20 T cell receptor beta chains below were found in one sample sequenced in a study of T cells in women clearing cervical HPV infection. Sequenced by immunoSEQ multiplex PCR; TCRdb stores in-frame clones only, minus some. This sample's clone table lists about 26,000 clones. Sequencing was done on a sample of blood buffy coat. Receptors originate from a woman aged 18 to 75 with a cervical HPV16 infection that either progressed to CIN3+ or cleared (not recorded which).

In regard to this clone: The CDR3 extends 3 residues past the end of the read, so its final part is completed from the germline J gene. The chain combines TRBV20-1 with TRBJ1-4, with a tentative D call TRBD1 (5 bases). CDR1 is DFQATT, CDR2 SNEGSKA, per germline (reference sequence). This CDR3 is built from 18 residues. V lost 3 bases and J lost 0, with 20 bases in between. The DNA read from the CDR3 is TGCAGTGCTAGGTCATTTGGGGGGGAGATTGCAACTAATGAAAAA. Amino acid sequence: CSARSFGGEIATNEK. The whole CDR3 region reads CSARSFGGEIATNEKLFF.

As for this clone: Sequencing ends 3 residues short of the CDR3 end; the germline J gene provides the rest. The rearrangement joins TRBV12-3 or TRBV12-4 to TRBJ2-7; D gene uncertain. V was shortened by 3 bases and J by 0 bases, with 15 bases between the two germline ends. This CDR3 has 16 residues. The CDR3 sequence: CASSFGTSRSSYEQYF. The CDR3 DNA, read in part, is TGTGCCAGCAGTTTCGGTACGTCGCGAAGCTCCTACGAG.

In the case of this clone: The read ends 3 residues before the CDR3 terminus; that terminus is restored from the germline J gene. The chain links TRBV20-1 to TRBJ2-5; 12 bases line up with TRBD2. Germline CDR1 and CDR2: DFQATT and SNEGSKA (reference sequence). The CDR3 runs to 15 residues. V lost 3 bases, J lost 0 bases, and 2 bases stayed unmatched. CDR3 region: CSASSSGGDQETQYF. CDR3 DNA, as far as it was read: TGCAGTGCTAGCTCTAGCGGGGGGGACCAAGAGACC.

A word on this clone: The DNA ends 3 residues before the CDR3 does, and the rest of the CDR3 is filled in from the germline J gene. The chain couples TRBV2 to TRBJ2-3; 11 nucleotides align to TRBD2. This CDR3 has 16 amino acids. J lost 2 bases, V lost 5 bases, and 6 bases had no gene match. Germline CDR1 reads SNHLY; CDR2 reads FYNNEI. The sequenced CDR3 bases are TGTGCCAGCAGTTTGGGACTAGCGGCAACCACAGATACG. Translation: CASSLGLAATTDT. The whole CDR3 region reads CASSLGLAATTDTQYF.

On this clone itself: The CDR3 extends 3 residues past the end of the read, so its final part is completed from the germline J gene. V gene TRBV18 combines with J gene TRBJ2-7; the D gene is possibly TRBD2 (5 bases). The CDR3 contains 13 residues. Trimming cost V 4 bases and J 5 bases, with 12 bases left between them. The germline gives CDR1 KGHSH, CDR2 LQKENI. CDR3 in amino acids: CASSLRVQDEQYF. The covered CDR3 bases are TGTGCCAGCTCACTGCGGGTGCAAGACGAG.

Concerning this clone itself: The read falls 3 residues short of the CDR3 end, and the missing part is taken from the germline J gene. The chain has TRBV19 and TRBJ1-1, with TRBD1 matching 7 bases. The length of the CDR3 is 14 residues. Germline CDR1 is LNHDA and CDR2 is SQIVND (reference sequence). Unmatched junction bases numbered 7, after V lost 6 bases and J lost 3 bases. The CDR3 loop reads CASRPGQLHTEAFF. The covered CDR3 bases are TGTGCCAGTAGACCGGGACAGCTTCACACTGAA.

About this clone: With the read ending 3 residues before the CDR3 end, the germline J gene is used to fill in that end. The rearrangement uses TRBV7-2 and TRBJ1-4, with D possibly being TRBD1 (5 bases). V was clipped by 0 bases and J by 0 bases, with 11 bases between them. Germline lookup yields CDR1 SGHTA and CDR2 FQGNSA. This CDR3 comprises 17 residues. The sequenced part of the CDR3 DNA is TGTGCCAGCAGCTTAGCAGGGGCCGCGACAACTAATGAAAAA. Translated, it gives CASSLAGAATTNEK. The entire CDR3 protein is CASSLAGAATTNEKLFF.

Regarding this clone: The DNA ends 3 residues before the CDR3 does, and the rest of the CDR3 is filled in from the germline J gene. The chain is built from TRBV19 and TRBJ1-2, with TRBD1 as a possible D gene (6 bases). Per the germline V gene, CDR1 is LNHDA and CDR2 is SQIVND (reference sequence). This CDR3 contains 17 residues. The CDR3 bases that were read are TGTGCCAGTAGACGACAGGCGGTGGGAAGCTCCTACAATGAC. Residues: CASRRQAVGSSYND. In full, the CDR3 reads CASRRQAVGSSYNDYTF.

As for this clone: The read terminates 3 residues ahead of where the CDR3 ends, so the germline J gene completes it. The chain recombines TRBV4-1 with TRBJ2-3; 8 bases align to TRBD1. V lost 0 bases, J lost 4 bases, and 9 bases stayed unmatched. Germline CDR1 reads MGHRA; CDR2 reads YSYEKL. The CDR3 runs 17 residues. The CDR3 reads CASSQDNFGQGPDTQYF. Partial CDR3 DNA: TGCGCCAGCAGCCAAGATAATTTCGGACAGGGACCAGATACG.

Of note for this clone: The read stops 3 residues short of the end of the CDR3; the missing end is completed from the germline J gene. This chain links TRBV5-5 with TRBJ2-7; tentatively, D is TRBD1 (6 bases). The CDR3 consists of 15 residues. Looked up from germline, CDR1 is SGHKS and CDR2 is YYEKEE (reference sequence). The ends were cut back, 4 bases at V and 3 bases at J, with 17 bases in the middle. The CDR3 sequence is CASSHDPTGGYEQYF. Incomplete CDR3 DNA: TGTGCCAGCAGCCATGACCCGACAGGAGGCTACGAG.

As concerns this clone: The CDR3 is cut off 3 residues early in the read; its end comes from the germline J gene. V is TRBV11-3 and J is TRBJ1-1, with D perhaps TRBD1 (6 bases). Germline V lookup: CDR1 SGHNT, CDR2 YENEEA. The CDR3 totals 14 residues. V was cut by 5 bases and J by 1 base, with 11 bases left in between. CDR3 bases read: TGTGCCAGCAGCAAAGGACAGTCGAACACTGAA. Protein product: CASSKGQSNTE. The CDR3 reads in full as CASSKGQSNTEAFF.

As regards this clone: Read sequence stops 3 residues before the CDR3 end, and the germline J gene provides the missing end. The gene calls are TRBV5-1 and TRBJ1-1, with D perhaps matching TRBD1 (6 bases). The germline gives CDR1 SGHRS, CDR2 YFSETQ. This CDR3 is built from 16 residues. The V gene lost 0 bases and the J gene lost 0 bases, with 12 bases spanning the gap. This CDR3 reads CASSLAGGGMNTEAFF. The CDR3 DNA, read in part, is TGCGCCAGCAGCTTGGCGGGGGGCGGAATGAACACTGAA.

The CDR3 spells CASSWRTGGSYNEQFF. Incomplete CDR3 DNA: TGTGCCAGCAGCTGGCGGACAGGGGGCTCCTACAATGAG. V gene TRBV5-4 combines with J gene TRBJ2-1; TRBD1 agrees at 10 bases. The CDR3 extends 3 residues past the end of the read, so its final part is completed from the germline J gene. V trimming: 3 bases; J trimming: 0 bases; junction bases outside the gene matches: 3. CDR1 is SGHNT and CDR2 is YYREEE in the germline V gene (reference sequence). The CDR3 is 16 amino acids.

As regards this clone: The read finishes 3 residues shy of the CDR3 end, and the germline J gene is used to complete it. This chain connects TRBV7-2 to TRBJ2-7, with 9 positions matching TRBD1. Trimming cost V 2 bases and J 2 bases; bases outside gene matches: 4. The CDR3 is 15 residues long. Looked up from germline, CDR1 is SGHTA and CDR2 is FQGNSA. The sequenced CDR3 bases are TGTGCCAGCAGCTTATACCGACAGGGGGCCTACGAG. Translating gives CASSLYRQGAYE. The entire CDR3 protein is CASSLYRQGAYEQYF.

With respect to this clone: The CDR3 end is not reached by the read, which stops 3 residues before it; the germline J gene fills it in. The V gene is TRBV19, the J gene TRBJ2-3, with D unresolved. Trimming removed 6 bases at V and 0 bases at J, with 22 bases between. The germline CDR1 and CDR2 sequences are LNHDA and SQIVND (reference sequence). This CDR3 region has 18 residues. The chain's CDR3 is CASSIYIATSTSTDTQYF. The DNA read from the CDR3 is TGTGCCAGTAGCATTTATATCGCTACTTCGACTAGCACAGATACG.

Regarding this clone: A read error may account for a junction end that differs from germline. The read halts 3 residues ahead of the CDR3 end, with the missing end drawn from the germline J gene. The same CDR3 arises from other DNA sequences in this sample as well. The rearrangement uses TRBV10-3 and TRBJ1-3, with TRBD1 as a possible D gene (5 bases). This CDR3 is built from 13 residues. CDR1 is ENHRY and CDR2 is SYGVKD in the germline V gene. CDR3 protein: CAIRGLSGNTIYF. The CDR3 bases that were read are TGTGCCATCAGGGGGCTCTCTGGAAACACA.

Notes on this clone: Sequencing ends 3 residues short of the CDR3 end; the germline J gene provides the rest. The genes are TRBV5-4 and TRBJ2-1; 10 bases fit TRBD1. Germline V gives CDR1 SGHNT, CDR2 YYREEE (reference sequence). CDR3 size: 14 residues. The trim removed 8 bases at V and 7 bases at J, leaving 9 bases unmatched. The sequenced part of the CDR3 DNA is TGTGCCAGTACTGAGAGGACAGGGGGAAATGAG. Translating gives CASTERTGGNE. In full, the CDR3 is CASTERTGGNEQFF. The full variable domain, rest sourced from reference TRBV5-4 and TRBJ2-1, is ETGVTQSPTHLIKTRGQQVTLRCSSQSGHNTVSWYQQALGQGPQFIFQYYREEENGRGNFPPRFSGLQFPNYSSELNVNALELDDSALYLCASTERTGGNEQFFGPGTRLTVL.

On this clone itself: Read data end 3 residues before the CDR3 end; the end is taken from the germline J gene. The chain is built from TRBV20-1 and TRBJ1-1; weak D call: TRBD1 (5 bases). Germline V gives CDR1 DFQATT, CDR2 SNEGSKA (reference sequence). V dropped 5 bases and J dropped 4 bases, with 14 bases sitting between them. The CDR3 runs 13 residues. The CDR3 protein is CSAGPPTGTEAFF. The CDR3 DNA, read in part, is TGCAGTGCTGGACCCCCCACAGGCACTGAA.

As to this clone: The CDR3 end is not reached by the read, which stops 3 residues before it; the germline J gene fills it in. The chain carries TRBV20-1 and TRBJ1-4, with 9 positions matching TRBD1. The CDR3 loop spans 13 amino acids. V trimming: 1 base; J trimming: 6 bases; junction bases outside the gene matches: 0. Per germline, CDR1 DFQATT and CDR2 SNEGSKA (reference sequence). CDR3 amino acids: CSARGDRDEKLFF. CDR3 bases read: TGCAGTGCTAGAGGGGACAGGGATGAAAAA.

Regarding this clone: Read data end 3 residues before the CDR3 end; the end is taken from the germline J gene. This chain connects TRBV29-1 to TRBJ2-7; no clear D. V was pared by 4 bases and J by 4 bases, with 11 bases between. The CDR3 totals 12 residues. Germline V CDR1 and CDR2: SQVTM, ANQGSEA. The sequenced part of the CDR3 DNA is TGCAGCGTTGGGGCCTCCGCTTACGAG. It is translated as CSVGASAYE. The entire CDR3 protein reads CSVGASAYEQYF.